The rows below give T cell receptor beta chains drawn from one sample of a study of CD8 T cells in ankylosing spondylitis. TCRdb itself ran the 5' RACE reads through MiXCR, one entry per CDR3 protein. The sample contains 80,000 to 90,000 distinct CDR3 sequences, around 27% of which appear only once. Input material: blood, either unsorted or a sorted T cell fraction (not recorded which). These receptor sequences come from a male donor with ankylosing spondylitis or in good health (not recorded which). Each CDR3 is given with its conserved first and last residue. Fields, in order: D gene, V gene, clone size, J gene, CDR3 DNA, CDR3 protein. D genes are given only for firm matches. The listing skips clone size in some rows; elsewhere it reads once, few, many or a size class.

D gene: .; V gene: TRBV12-3/TRBV12-4; clone size: .; J gene: TRBJ1-5; CDR3 DNA: TGTGCCAGCAGTCGAGATAGCAATCAGCCCCAGCATTTT; CDR3 protein: CASSRDSNQPQHF
D gene: TRBD2; V gene: TRBV6-1; clone size: .; J gene: TRBJ2-1; CDR3 DNA: TGTGCCAGCATACGGGGCGGGAGTGGCGGTGAGCAGTTCTTC; CDR3 protein: CASIRGGSGGEQFF
D gene: .; V gene: TRBV27; clone size: .; J gene: TRBJ1-1; CDR3 DNA: TGTGCCAGCACGCCCAGGATTGATAGTGGTGACATGAACACTGAAGCTTTCTTT; CDR3 protein: CASTPRIDSGDMNTEAFF
D gene: .; V gene: TRBV27; clone size: few; J gene: TRBJ2-3; CDR3 DNA: TGTGCCAGCAGTAAGCGGAGGACAGATACGCAGTATTTT; CDR3 protein: CASSKRRTDTQYF
D gene: TRBD2; V gene: TRBV5-1; clone size: .; J gene: TRBJ2-7; CDR3 DNA: TGCGCCAGCAGCTTAACCGGGACTAGCTACGAGCAGTACTTC; CDR3 protein: CASSLTGTSYEQYF
D gene: .; V gene: TRBV28; clone size: .; J gene: TRBJ2-7; CDR3 DNA: TGTGCCAGCAGAGAGTCAGGTCCAACCTACGAGCAGTACTTC; CDR3 protein: CASRESGPTYEQYF
D gene: .; V gene: TRBV12-3/TRBV12-4; clone size: .; J gene: TRBJ2-1; CDR3 DNA: TGTGCCAGCAGGTCCGTCCGCAATGAGCAGTTCTTC; CDR3 protein: CASRSVRNEQFF
D gene: .; V gene: TRBV2; clone size: few; J gene: TRBJ2-5; CDR3 DNA: TGTGCCAGCAGTCCGGCCTCCGGGGGTTGGGGGGAAGAGACCCAGTACTTC; CDR3 protein: CASSPASGGWGEETQYF
D gene: .; V gene: TRBV5-1; clone size: .; J gene: TRBJ2-7; CDR3 DNA: TGCGCCAGCAGCCTAGGGGGGCTGGAGGAGCAGTACTTC; CDR3 protein: CASSLGGLEEQYF
D gene: TRBD2; V gene: TRBV12-3/TRBV12-4; clone size: .; J gene: TRBJ2-1; CDR3 DNA: TGTGCCAGCAGTTTGCTCCTTCGCGGCGGGAGGCACTACAATGAGCAGTTCTTC; CDR3 protein: CASSLLLRGGRHYNEQFF
D gene: .; V gene: TRBV7-8; clone size: once; J gene: TRBJ2-6; CDR3 DNA: TGTGCCAGCAGCAATAGGACAGTCCTTCGCAACGTCCTGACTTTC; CDR3 protein: CASSNRTVLRNVLTF
D gene: TRBD2; V gene: TRBV20-1; clone size: few; J gene: TRBJ2-4; CDR3 DNA: TGCAGTGCTAACCCGGGACTAGCGTCTAACATTCAGTACTTC; CDR3 protein: CSANPGLASNIQYF
D gene: .; V gene: TRBV15; clone size: many; J gene: TRBJ1-4; CDR3 DNA: TGTGCCACCAGCAGAGATCAAACGGTCAGCAATGAAAAACTGTTTTTT; CDR3 protein: CATSRDQTVSNEKLFF
D gene: .; V gene: TRBV12-3/TRBV12-4; clone size: few; J gene: TRBJ2-3; CDR3 DNA: TGTGCCAGCAGTTTTGGTACAGGCGCCGATACGCAGTATTTT; CDR3 protein: CASSFGTGADTQYF
D gene: TRBD2; V gene: TRBV5-1; clone size: few; J gene: TRBJ2-5; CDR3 DNA: TGCGCCAGCAGCTTGGAGGCTAGCGGGTCGTCAGAGTACTTC; CDR3 protein: CASSLEASGSSEYF
D gene: TRBD1; V gene: TRBV28; clone size: few; J gene: TRBJ2-2; CDR3 DNA: TGTGCCAGCAGCTGGGACAGGGTTTGGGACACCGGGGAGCTGTTTTTT; CDR3 protein: CASSWDRVWDTGELFF
D gene: .; V gene: TRBV28; clone size: .; J gene: TRBJ2-3; CDR3 DNA: TGTGCCAGCAGTTCTCGACTAGAACCAGATACGCAGTATTTT; CDR3 protein: CASSSRLEPDTQYF
D gene: .; V gene: TRBV20-1; clone size: .; J gene: TRBJ1-1; CDR3 DNA: TGCAGTGCTAGTGGGACGCGTGTTACTGAAGCTTTCTTT; CDR3 protein: CSASGTRVTEAFF
D gene: .; V gene: TRBV3-1; clone size: .; J gene: TRBJ2-1; CDR3 DNA: TGTGCCAGCAGCCCCCAGAGTCTCCTTTCCTACAATGAGCAGTTCTTC; CDR3 protein: CASSPQSLLSYNEQFF
D gene: .; V gene: TRBV7-8; clone size: .; J gene: TRBJ1-1; CDR3 DNA: TGTGCCAGCAGCTCGATGTATCAGGCGAGGGCTTTCTTT; CDR3 protein: CASSSMYQARAFF
D gene: .; V gene: TRBV2; clone size: .; J gene: TRBJ2-5; CDR3 DNA: TGTGCCAGCAGTGAAGGCGACAGCATCTACCAAGAGACCCAGTACTTC; CDR3 protein: CASSEGDSIYQETQYF
D gene: TRBD1; V gene: TRBV5-1; clone size: .; J gene: TRBJ1-2; CDR3 DNA: TGCGCCAGCAGCCGCGCCGGACAGGCGGGGAATGGCTACACCTTC; CDR3 protein: CASSRAGQAGNGYTF
D gene: TRBD1; V gene: TRBV5-1; clone size: many; J gene: TRBJ1-1; CDR3 DNA: TGCGCCAGCAGCCTGACAGGGAGGAACACTGAAGCTTTCTTT; CDR3 protein: CASSLTGRNTEAFF
D gene: .; V gene: TRBV20-1; clone size: few; J gene: TRBJ2-4; CDR3 DNA: TGCAGTGCTAGAGTAGGGGCGATAGCCAAAAACATTCAGTACTTC; CDR3 protein: CSARVGAIAKNIQYF
D gene: .; V gene: TRBV6-1; clone size: .; J gene: TRBJ1-3; CDR3 DNA: TGTGCCAGCAGTAGGGACGTCTCCTCTGGAAACACCATATATTTT; CDR3 protein: CASSRDVSSGNTIYF
D gene: .; V gene: TRBV4-1; clone size: few; J gene: TRBJ2-1; CDR3 DNA: TGCGCCAGCAGCCAACTTCGGACTCAGGGCGATGAGCAGTTCTTC; CDR3 protein: CASSQLRTQGDEQFF
D gene: .; V gene: TRBV29-1; clone size: many; J gene: TRBJ2-1; CDR3 DNA: TGCAGCGCAGATGAGGTTTCCTACAATGAGCAGTTCTTC; CDR3 protein: CSADEVSYNEQFF
D gene: .; V gene: TRBV12-3/TRBV12-4; clone size: .; J gene: TRBJ2-2; CDR3 DNA: TGTGCCAGCAGCCGGAACACCGGGGAGCTGTTTTTT; CDR3 protein: CASSRNTGELFF
D gene: .; V gene: TRBV20-1; clone size: .; J gene: TRBJ2-1; CDR3 DNA: TGCAGTGCTAGAGAACCTACCATGAGCTCCTACAATGAGCAGTTCTTC; CDR3 protein: CSAREPTMSSYNEQFF
D gene: .; V gene: TRBV3-1; clone size: few; J gene: TRBJ1-6; CDR3 DNA: TGTGCCAGCAGCGAGACATGGACAGTGAATAATTCACCCCTCCACTTT; CDR3 protein: CASSETWTVNNSPLHF
D gene: TRBD2; V gene: TRBV11-1; clone size: .; J gene: TRBJ2-7; CDR3 DNA: TGTGCCAGCAGCAAACGACTAGCGGAATCCTACGAGCAGTACTTC; CDR3 protein: CASSKRLAESYEQYF
D gene: .; V gene: TRBV5-1; clone size: many; J gene: TRBJ1-5; CDR3 DNA: TGCGCCAGCAGCTTAGTCTCAGGGGCCAATCAGCCCCAGCATTTT; CDR3 protein: CASSLVSGANQPQHF
D gene: .; V gene: TRBV27; clone size: few; J gene: TRBJ2-4; CDR3 DNA: TGTGCCAGCAGTTTATCGGCAGGGTACCGGATTCAGTACTTC; CDR3 protein: CASSLSAGYRIQYF
D gene: .; V gene: TRBV20-1; clone size: few; J gene: TRBJ2-3; CDR3 DNA: TGCAGTGCTATTAAGGTTATCACAGATACGCAGTATTTT; CDR3 protein: CSAIKVITDTQYF
D gene: .; V gene: TRBV5-1; clone size: .; J gene: TRBJ2-1; CDR3 DNA: TGCGCCAGCACGTCGGACTGGCCCTACAATGAGCAGTTCTTC; CDR3 protein: CASTSDWPYNEQFF
D gene: TRBD1; V gene: TRBV7-7; clone size: many; J gene: TRBJ1-1; CDR3 DNA: TGTGCTAGCAGCTTAGTACATGACAGGGGGCGAACCCCCACTGAAGCTTTCTTT; CDR3 protein: CASSLVHDRGRTPTEAFF
D gene: .; V gene: TRBV7-6; clone size: .; J gene: TRBJ1-5; CDR3 DNA: TGTGCCAGCAGCTTAGGCCTAGGAGATCAGCCCCAGCATTTT; CDR3 protein: CASSLGLGDQPQHF
D gene: TRBD2; V gene: TRBV5-1; clone size: few; J gene: TRBJ2-3; CDR3 DNA: TGCGCCAGCAGCTGGACTAGCGGGAGCCTTGATACGCAGTATTTT; CDR3 protein: CASSWTSGSLDTQYF
D gene: .; V gene: TRBV4-2; clone size: many; J gene: TRBJ2-3; CDR3 DNA: TGTGCCAGCAGCCAAAGAGGTGGTGATACGCAGTATTTT; CDR3 protein: CASSQRGGDTQYF
D gene: .; V gene: TRBV6-5; clone size: .; J gene: TRBJ1-5; CDR3 DNA: TGTGCCAGCAGTTACAGGGATAGCAATCAGCCCCAGCATTTT; CDR3 protein: CASSYRDSNQPQHF
D gene: .; V gene: TRBV20-1; clone size: .; J gene: TRBJ1-5; CDR3 DNA: TGCAGTGCTAGTCCCCGGGGATCATACAATCAGCCCCAGCATTTT; CDR3 protein: CSASPRGSYNQPQHF
D gene: .; V gene: TRBV20-1; clone size: .; J gene: TRBJ1-1; CDR3 DNA: TGCAGTGCTAGCTCAGTCCAAGCTTTCTTT; CDR3 protein: CSASSVQAFF
D gene: .; V gene: TRBV5-1; clone size: once; J gene: TRBJ2-5; CDR3 DNA: TGCGCCAGCAGCTTGGAGGGGGGGTCGCAGTACTTC; CDR3 protein: CASSLEGGSQYF
D gene: .; V gene: TRBV20-1; clone size: .; J gene: TRBJ1-6; CDR3 DNA: TGCAGTGCTAGAGAGGAACCGAATTCACCCCTCCACTTT; CDR3 protein: CSAREEPNSPLHF
D gene: .; V gene: TRBV5-1; clone size: few; J gene: TRBJ2-5; CDR3 DNA: TGCGCCAGCCGGGTGGAGGATAGATCGGAGACCCAGTACTTC; CDR3 protein: CASRVEDRSETQYF
D gene: TRBD1; V gene: TRBV29-1; clone size: few; J gene: TRBJ1-1; CDR3 DNA: TGCAGCGCGAGGGACAGATCGAACACTGAAGCTTTCTTT; CDR3 protein: CSARDRSNTEAFF
D gene: .; V gene: TRBV3-1; clone size: .; J gene: TRBJ1-1; CDR3 DNA: TGTGCCAGCGTTCTCGGGGGGAACACTGAAGCTTTCTTT; CDR3 protein: CASVLGGNTEAFF
D gene: TRBD1; V gene: TRBV20-1; clone size: .; J gene: TRBJ2-3; CDR3 DNA: TGCAGTGCCGAACAGGGGGTAGCAGATACGCAGTATTTT; CDR3 protein: CSAEQGVADTQYF
D gene: TRBD1; V gene: TRBV5-6; clone size: few; J gene: TRBJ1-1; CDR3 DNA: TGTGCCAGCAGCGCCGGACAGGGTTTTCCTGAAGCTTTCTTT; CDR3 protein: CASSAGQGFPEAFF
D gene: TRBD2; V gene: TRBV11-2; clone size: few; J gene: TRBJ2-2; CDR3 DNA: TGTGCCAGCAGCTTAGGCGGACTAGCGGGGGCGTGGACCGGGGAGCTGTTTTTT; CDR3 protein: CASSLGGLAGAWTGELFF